The rows below give T cell receptor beta chains drawn from one sample of a study of vaccination and CD4 T cells after COVID-19. No antigen has been assigned to these receptors. TCRdb analysed the PCR reads with MiXCR anew, one entry per CDR3 protein. Seen here are more than 12,000 distinct CDR3 sequences, about a third observed once, and the top ten hold roughly 34%. The sequenced sample was cultured CD4+ T cells from blood. The receptor set was obtained from a human donor with COVID-19. The CDR3 runs from the conserved cysteine through the conserved F or W. Each record gives: D gene, clone size, J gene, V gene, CDR3 DNA, CDR3 protein. A D gene is named only where the DNA matches it firmly. The size entry is marked missing in some rows and otherwise reads once, few, many or a size class.

>TRBD2|.|TRBJ2-3|TRBV19
TGTGCCAGTAGGGTACGGGGGGGAACGACAGATACGCAGTATTTT
CASRVRGGTTDTQYF
>TRBD1|few|TRBJ1-5|TRBV12-3/TRBV12-4
TGTGCCAGCAGTCGAGACAGGGCCCGAAATCAGCCCCAGCATTTT
CASSRDRARNQPQHF
>TRBD1|.|TRBJ1-2|TRBV4-2
TGTGCCAGCAGCCAAGCTTCGGGACAGCTTCTCTATGGCTACACCTTC
CASSQASGQLLYGYTF
>TRBD2|.|TRBJ2-3|TRBV10-3
TGTGCCATCGGCGCGCGGGGGGGACGCGAAGATACGCAGTATTTT
CAIGARGGREDTQYF
>TRBD1|few|TRBJ2-3|TRBV6-1
TGTGCCAGCGGGACAGGGGGGAGACTCACAGATACGCAGTATTTT
CASGTGGRLTDTQYF
>TRBD1|.|TRBJ2-5|TRBV10-3
TGTGCCACCCACTCCGGGACAGGGTCTGGAGAGACCCAGTACTTC
CATHSGTGSGETQYF
>.|.|TRBJ2-5|TRBV7-2
TGTGCCAGCAGCCCACGACGGACGCAAGAGACCCAGTACTTC
CASSPRRTQETQYF
>TRBD2|.|TRBJ2-2|TRBV7-9
TGTGCCAGCAGCCCACCTGGACTAGCTTCCACCGGGGAGCTGTTTTTT
CASSPPGLASTGELFF
>TRBD2|few|TRBJ2-3|TRBV6-2/TRBV6-3
TGTGCCAGCAGTATACTAGCGGCCGGGACAGATACGCAGTATTTT
CASSILAAGTDTQYF
>.|.|TRBJ1-6|TRBV6-2/TRBV6-3
TGTGCCAGCAGCCTCGCCCGGGGCCTCTCCTATAATTCACCCCTCCACTTT
CASSLARGLSYNSPLHF
>TRBD1|few|TRBJ1-2|TRBV7-2
TGTGCCAGCAGCTTAGGCCTGATGGGACAGGGTGGTGGCGGCTACACCTTC
CASSLGLMGQGGGGYTF
>.|.|TRBJ1-2|TRBV5-1
TGCGCCAGCAGCTTGCTTATAGGAGACGGCTACACCTTC
CASSLLIGDGYTF
>.|few|TRBJ2-5|TRBV19
TGTGCCAGTAGTATAGTCGGGGGAAGCCAAGAGACCCAGTACTTC
CASSIVGGSQETQYF
>.|.|TRBJ2-5|TRBV6-2/TRBV6-3
TGTGCCAGCAGTTTACTCGTCCCCCCAGCAGCAACAGAGTACTTC
CASSLLVPPAATEYF
>TRBD2|.|TRBJ2-3|TRBV7-3
TGTGCCAGCAGCGAGACTAGCGCTAGCACAGATACGCAGTATTTT
CASSETSASTDTQYF
>TRBD1|.|TRBJ2-2|TRBV10-3
TGTGCCATCAGTACCCCGGGACAGAGGAACACCGGGGAGCTGTTTTTT
CAISTPGQRNTGELFF
>TRBD2|.|TRBJ2-1|TRBV20-1
TGCAGTGCTTTTCCTCTAGCGGGGAATTACAATGAGCAGTTCTTC
CSAFPLAGNYNEQFF
>TRBD2|.|TRBJ2-1|TRBV11-3
TGTGCCAGCAGCCCCGCGACGGGTAGCGGGGGGGCTGAGCAGTTCTTC
CASSPATGSGGAEQFF
>.|.|TRBJ2-7|TRBV28
TGTGCCTCAGGGACTTTGTACTACGAGCAGTACTTC
CASGTLYYEQYF
>.|.|TRBJ1-5|TRBV28
TGTGCCAGCAGTTGGGGGCTAAATCAGCCCCAGCATTTT
CASSWGLNQPQHF
>.|.|TRBJ1-2|TRBV2
TGTGCCAGCACAACCCGCCAACTAAACTATGGCTACACCTTC
CASTTRQLNYGYTF
>.|.|TRBJ2-3|TRBV21-1
TGTGCCAGCCTGTCTGGAGAGCGGGGGGGCGGGGATACGCAGTATTTT
CASLSGERGGGDTQYF
>TRBD1|once|TRBJ2-2|TRBV2
TGCGCCACCCATCGGACAGGGGCGAACACCGGGGAGCTGTTTTTT
CATHRTGANTGELFF
>.|.|TRBJ1-2|TRBV19
TGTGCCAGTAGTATCGGCCAGACAGAAACCTATGGCTACACCTTC
CASSIGQTETYGYTF
>.|few|TRBJ1-5|TRBV10-1
TGCGCCAGTCCACATCAGCCCCAGCATTTT
CASPHQPQHF
>.|few|TRBJ1-1|TRBV7-2
TGTGCCAGCAGCACAGGCACCACAATGAACACTGAAGCTTTCTTT
CASSTGTTMNTEAFF
>.|few|TRBJ1-3|TRBV20-1
TGCAGTGCGCGGGGTCCCTCATCTGGAAACACCATATATTTT
CSARGPSSGNTIYF
>.|.|TRBJ1-4|TRBV6-5
TGTGCCAGCAGTTTAAAACTGGGGTTGAAGACACCTAAACTGTTTTTT
CASSLKLGLKTPKLFF
>TRBD1|.|TRBJ1-6|TRBV7-6
TGTGCCAGCAGCTCAGACAGGACAGGGAATTCACCCCTCCACTTT
CASSSDRTGNSPLHF
>.|.|TRBJ1-3|TRBV6-1
TGTGCCAGCCCCGAACTCTCTGGAAACACCATATATTTT
CASPELSGNTIYF
>.|few|TRBJ1-3|TRBV6-1
TGTGCCAGCAGTGCGTTGGGGTCTTCTGGAAACACCATATATTTT
CASSALGSSGNTIYF
>TRBD1|.|TRBJ2-3|TRBV12-3/TRBV12-4
TGTGCCAGCAGTCTCCGGACAGGTAGCACAGATACGCAGTATTTT
CASSLRTGSTDTQYF
>TRBD1|.|TRBJ2-7|TRBV6-1
TGTGCCAGCAGTGAAGGCTACAGGGGAGCATCCTACGAGCAGTACTTC
CASSEGYRGASYEQYF
>TRBD1|.|TRBJ1-6|TRBV6-1
TGTGCCAGCAGCTCCGGACAGGGCCCGTCGGGTTCACCCCTCCACTTT
CASSSGQGPSGSPLHF
>TRBD2|.|TRBJ2-3|TRBV6-5
TGTGCCAGCAGTTACGATAGCGGGACCACAGATACGCAGTATTTT
CASSYDSGTTDTQYF
>.|.|TRBJ2-5|TRBV5-4
TGTGCCAGCAGCGGACCAACGTCTAGAAGGAGGCAAGAGACCCAGTACTTC
CASSGPTSRRRQETQYF
>.|.|TRBJ2-1|TRBV11-2
TGTGCCAGCAGCTTAGTCACCGGGGGAGGCAATGAGCAGTTCTTC
CASSLVTGGGNEQFF
>.|few|TRBJ1-1|TRBV6-5
TGTGCCAGCAGTTACCGGGGGGAGAACACTGAAGCTTTCTTT
CASSYRGENTEAFF
>TRBD1|few|TRBJ1-6|TRBV7-2
TGTGCCAGCAGTGACAGGGTAGGATCTTCACCCCTCCACTTT
CASSDRVGSSPLHF
>.|few|TRBJ1-2|TRBV19
TGTGCCAGTAGTATAAGGTCGGGGGGCGATGGCTACACCTTC
CASSIRSGGDGYTF
>.|few|TRBJ2-6|TRBV27
TGTGCCAGCAGGCCTCATTCTGGGGCCAACGTCCTGACTTTC
CASRPHSGANVLTF